This TCR beta chain derives from a study of metastatic and nonmetastatic thyroid tumors. Study background: Peripheral blood and tumor or nodule samples from malignant and benign thyroid patients were compared. Study-wide points: Malignant thyroid tumors reportedly had TCR beta diversity that was significantly higher than in benign nodules, in blood and tumor.

Every patient was untreated before thyroid surgery. CDR1 and CDR2 from the germline V gene are KGHSH and LQKENI. The CDR3 totals 13 residues. A note on this clone: Its target is not known. Mismatch with germline at one junction end may stem from a read error.

Original analysis: Researchers built a distant-metastasis classifier for papillary thyroid cancer that drew on CDR3 differences across clinicopathological groups. TCRdb reprocessed the PCR reads using MiXCR. TCRdb, not the authors, supplied the V and J calls. The repertoire holds about 15,000 clones, with over 25% as singletons. The chain is built from TRBV18 and TRBJ2-7; D possibly matches TRBD1 or TRBD2 (5 bases each). The TCR comes from a male donor with papillary thyroid cancer or a benign thyroid nodule (not recorded which). Some clones in this sample may be carry-over from other donors' samples. What was sequenced was tumor tissue. CDR3 nucleotide sequence: TGTGCCAGCTCACCGGGACCTACCTGCGAGCGGTACTTC. Translation: CASSPGPTCERYF.